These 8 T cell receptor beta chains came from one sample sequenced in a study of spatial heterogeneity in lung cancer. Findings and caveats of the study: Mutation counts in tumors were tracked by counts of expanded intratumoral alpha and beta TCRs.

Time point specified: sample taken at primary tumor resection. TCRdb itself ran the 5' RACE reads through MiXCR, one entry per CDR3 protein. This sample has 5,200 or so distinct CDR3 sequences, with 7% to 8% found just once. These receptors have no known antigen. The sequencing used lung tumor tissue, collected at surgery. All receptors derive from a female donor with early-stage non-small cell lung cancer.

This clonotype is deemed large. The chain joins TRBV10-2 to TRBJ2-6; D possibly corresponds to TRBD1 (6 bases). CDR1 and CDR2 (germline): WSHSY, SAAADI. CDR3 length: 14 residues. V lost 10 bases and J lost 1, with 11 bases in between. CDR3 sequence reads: CATHQGSGANVLTF. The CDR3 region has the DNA TGCGCCACACATCAGGGGTCTGGGGCCAACGTCCTGACTTTC.

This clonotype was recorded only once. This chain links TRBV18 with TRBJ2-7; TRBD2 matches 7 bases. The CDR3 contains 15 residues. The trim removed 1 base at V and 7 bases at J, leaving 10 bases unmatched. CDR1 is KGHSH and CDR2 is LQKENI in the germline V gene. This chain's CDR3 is CASSPRLREDGEQYF. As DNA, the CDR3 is TGTGCCAGCTCACCACGACTCCGGGAGGATGGGGAGCAGTACTTC.

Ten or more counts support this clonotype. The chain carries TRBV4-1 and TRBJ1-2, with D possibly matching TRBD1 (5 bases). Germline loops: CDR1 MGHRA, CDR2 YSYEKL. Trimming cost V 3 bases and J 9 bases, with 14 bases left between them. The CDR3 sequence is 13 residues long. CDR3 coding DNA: TGCGCCAGCAGCCAGTCTAATCAGGGAAGCTACACCTTC. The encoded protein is CASSQSNQGSYTF.

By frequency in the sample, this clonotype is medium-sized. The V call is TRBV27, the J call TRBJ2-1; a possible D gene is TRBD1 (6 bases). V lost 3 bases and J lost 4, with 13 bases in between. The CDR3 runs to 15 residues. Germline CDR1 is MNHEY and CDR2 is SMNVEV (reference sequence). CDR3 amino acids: CASSLWAGEYNEQFF. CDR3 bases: TGTGCCAGCAGTTTGTGGGCAGGGGAGTACAATGAGCAGTTCTTC.

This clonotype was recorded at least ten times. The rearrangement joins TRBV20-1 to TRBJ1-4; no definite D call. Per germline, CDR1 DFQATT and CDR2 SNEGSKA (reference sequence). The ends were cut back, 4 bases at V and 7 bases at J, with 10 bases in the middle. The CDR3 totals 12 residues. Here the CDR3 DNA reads TGCAGTGCTATCGGGCAGGCTGAAAAACTGTTTTTT. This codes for CSAIGQAEKLFF.

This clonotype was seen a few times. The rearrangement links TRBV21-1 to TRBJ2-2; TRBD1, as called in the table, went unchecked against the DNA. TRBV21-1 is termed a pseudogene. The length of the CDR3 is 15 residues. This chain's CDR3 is CASIPLSRSRGELFF. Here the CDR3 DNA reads TGTGCCAGCATCCCATTGTCGCGGAGTCGGGGGGAGCTGTTTTTT.

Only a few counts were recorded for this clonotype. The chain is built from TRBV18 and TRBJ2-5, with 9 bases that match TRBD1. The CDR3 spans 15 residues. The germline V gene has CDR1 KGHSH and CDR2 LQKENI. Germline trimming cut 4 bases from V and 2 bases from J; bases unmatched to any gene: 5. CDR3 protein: CASSLGQGIQETQYF. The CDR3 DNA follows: TGTGCCAGCTCACTCGGACAGGGGATACAAGAGACCCAGTACTTC.

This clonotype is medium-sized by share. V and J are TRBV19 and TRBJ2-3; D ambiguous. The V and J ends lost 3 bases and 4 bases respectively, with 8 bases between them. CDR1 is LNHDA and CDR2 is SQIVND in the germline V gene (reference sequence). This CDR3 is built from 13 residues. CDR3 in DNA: TGTGCCAGTAGTATTATAGTTGCAGATACGCAGTATTTT. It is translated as CASSIIVADTQYF.